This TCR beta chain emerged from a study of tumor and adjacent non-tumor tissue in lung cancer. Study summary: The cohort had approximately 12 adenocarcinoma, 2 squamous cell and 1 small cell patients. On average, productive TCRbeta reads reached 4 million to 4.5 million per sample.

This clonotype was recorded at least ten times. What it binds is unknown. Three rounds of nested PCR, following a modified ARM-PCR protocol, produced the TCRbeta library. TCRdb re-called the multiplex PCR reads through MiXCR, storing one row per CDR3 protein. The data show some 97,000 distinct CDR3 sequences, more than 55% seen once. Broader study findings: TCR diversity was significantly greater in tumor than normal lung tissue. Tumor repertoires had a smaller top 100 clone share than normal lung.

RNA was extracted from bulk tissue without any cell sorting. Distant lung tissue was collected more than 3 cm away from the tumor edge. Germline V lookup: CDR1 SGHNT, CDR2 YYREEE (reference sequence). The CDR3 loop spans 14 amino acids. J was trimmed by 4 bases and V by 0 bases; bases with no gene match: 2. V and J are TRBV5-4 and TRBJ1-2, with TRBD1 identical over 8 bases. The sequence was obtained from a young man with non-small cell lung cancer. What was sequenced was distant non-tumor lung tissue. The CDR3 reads CASSLDRGSYGYTF. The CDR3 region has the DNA TGTGCCAGCAGCTTGGACAGGGGGAGCTATGGCTACACCTTC.